The subject of this entry is one TCR beta chain. At one end, the junction sequence differs from germline, possibly due to a read error. Germline assignment: CDR1 SSHAT and CDR2 FNYEAQ (reference sequence). This CDR3 contains 16 residues. This sample is drawn from a study of T cell changes during pregnancy in multiple sclerosis. The method was immunoSEQ multiplex PCR; TCRdb's version includes in-frame clones alone and lacks a portion of them. The sample yields about 76,000 clones, 90% to 95% seen once. The TCR sequence derives from a female donor with multiple sclerosis, enrolled in a pregnancy study. The material was peripheral blood, obtained in the second trimester of pregnancy. The V and J genes are TRBV7-7 and TRBJ2-1; 9 positions agree with TRBD2. CDR3 coding DNA: TGTGCTAGCAGCTTTGGTGGTAGCGGGGGAAACAATGAGCAGTTCTTC. Translating gives CASSFGGSGGNNEQFF.